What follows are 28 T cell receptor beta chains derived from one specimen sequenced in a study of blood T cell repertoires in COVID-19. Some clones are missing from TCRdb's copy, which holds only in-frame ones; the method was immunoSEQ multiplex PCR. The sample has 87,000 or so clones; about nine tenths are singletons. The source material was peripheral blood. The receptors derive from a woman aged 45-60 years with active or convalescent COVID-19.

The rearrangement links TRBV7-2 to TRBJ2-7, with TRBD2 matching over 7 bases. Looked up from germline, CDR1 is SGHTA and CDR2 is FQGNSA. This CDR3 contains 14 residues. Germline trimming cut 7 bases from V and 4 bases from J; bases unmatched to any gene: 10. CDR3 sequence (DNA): TGTGCCAGCACCCGGGGGGTAGGGCTGTACGAGCAGTACTTC. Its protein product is CASTRGVGLYEQYF.

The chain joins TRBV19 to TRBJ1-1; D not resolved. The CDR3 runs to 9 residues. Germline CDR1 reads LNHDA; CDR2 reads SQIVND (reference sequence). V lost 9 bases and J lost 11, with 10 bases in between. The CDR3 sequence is CASPFLAFF. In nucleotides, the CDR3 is TGTGCCAGCCCCTTTCTGGCTTTCTTT. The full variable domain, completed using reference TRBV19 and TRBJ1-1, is DGGITQSPKYLFRKEGQNVTLSCEQNLNHDAMYWYRQDPGQGLRLIYYSQIVNDFQKGDIAEGYSVSREKKESFPLTVTSAQKNPTAFYLCASPFLAFFGQGTRLTVV.

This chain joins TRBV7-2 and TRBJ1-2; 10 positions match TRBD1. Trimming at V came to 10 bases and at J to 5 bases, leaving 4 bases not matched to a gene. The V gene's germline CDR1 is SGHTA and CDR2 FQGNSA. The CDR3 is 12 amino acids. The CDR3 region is CATGDRGYGYTF. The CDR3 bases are TGTGCCACCGGGGACAGGGGATATGGCTACACCTTC.

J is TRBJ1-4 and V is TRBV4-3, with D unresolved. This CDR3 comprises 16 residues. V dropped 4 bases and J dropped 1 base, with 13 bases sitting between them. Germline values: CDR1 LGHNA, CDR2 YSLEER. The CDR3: CASSPSFRGTNEKLFF. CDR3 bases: TGCGCCAGCAGCCCGTCCTTTCGGGGAACTAATGAAAAACTGTTTTTT.

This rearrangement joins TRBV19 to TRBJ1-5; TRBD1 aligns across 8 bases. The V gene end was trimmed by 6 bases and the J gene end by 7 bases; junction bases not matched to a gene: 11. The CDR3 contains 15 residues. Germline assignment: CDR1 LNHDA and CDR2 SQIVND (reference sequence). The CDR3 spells CASSITGGGFQPQHF. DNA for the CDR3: TGTGCCAGTAGCATCACAGGGGGAGGTTTCCAGCCCCAGCATTTT.

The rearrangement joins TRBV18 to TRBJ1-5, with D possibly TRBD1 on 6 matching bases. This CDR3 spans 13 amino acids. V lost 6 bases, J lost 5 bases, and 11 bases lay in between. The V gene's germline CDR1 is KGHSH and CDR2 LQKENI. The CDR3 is CASSTSGDQPQHF. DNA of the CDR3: TGTGCCAGCTCCACCTCAGGGGATCAGCCCCAGCATTTT.

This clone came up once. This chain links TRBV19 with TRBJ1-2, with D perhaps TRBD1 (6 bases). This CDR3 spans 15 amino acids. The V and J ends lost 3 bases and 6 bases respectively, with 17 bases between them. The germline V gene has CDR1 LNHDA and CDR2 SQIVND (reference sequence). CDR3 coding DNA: TGTGCCAGTAGTATGGGGACACCACCCGGCGATGGCTACACCTTC. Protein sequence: CASSMGTPPGDGYTF.

The CDR3 coding sequence is TGTGCCAGCTCACTCCTAGGGGACAGCCAGGGGGGCACTGAAGCTTTCTTT. Translated, it gives CASSLLGDSQGGTEAFF. The V and J genes are TRBV18 and TRBJ1-1, with TRBD1 matching 7 bases. CDR3 length: 17 residues. The trim removed 4 bases at V and 4 bases at J, leaving 15 bases unmatched. Germline lookup yields CDR1 KGHSH and CDR2 LQKENI.

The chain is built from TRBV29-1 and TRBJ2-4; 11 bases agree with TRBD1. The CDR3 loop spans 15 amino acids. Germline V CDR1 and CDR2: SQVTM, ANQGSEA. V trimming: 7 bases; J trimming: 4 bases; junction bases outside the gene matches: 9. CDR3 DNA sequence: TGCAGCGCCACCGGGACAGGGGGAGCAAAAAACATTCAGTACTTC. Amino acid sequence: CSATGTGGAKNIQYF. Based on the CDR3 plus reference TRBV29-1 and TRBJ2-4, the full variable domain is SAVISQKPSRDICQRGTSLTIQCQVDSQVTMMFWYRQQPGQSLTLIATANQGSEATYESGFVIDKFPISRPNLTFSTLTVSNMSPEDSSIYLCSATGTGGAKNIQYFGAGTRLSVL.

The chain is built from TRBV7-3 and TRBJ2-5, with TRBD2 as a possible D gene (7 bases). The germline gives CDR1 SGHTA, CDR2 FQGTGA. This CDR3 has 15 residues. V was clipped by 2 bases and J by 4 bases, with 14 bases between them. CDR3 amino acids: CASSLGGASGETQYF. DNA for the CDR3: TGTGCCAGCAGCTTAGGGGGGGCTAGCGGAGAGACCCAGTACTTC.

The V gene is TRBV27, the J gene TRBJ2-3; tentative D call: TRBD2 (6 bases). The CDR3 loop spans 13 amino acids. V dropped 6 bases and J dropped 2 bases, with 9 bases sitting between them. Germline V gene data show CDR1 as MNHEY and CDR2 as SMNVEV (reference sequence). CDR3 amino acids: CASRIADTDTQYF. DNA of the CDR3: TGTGCCAGCAGGATAGCGGACACAGATACGCAGTATTTT.

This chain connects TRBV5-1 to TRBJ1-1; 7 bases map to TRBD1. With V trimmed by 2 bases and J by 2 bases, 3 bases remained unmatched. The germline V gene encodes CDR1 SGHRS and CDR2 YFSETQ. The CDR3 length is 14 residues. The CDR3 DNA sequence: TGCGCCAGCAGCTTAGGACAGGAAAACACTGAAGCTTTCTTT. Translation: CASSLGQENTEAFF.

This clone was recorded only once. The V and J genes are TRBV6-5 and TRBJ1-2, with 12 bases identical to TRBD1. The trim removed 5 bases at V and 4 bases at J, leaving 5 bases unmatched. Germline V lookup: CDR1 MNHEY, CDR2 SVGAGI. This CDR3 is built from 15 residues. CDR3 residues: CASSPGTGGFYGYTF. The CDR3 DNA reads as TGTGCCAGCAGTCCCGGGACAGGGGGCTTCTATGGCTACACCTTC.

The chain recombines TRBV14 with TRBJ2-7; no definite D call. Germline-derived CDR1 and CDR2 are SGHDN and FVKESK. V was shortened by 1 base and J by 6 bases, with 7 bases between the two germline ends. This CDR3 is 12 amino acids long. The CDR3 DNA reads TGTGCCAGCAGCCAAGTGAGAAGCGAGCAGTACTTC. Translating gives CASSQVRSEQYF.

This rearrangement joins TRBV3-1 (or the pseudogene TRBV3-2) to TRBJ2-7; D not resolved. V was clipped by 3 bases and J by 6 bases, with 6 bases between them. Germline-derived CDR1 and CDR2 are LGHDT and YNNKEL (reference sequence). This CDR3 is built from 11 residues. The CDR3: CASSHQIEQYF. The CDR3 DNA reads TGTGCCAGCAGCCACCAGATCGAGCAGTACTTC.

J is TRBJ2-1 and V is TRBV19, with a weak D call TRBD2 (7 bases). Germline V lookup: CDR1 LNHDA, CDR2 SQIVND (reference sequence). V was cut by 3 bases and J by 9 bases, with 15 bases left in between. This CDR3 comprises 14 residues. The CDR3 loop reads CASSMGGAVGEQFF. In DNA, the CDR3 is TGTGCCAGTAGTATGGGGGGGGCTGTCGGTGAGCAGTTCTTC.

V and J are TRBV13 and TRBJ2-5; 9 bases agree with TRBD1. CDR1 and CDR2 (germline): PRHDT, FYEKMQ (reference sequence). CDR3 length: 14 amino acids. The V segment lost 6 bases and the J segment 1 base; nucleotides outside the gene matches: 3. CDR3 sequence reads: CASRQQGAQETQYF. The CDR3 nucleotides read TGTGCCAGCAGACAACAGGGGGCCCAAGAGACCCAGTACTTC.

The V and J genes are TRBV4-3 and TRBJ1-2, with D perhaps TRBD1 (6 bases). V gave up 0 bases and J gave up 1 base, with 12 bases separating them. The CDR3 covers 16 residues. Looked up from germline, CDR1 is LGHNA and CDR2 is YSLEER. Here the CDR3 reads CASSQDVTGFNYGYTF. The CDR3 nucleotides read TGCGCCAGCAGCCAAGATGTCACAGGGTTTAACTATGGCTACACCTTC.

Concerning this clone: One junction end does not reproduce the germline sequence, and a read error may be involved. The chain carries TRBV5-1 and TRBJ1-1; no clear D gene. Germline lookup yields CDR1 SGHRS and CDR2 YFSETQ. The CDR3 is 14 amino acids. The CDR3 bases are TGCGCCAGCAGCTCCAGTTTGGTGAAGACTGAAGCTTTCTTT. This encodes CASSSSLVKTEAFF.

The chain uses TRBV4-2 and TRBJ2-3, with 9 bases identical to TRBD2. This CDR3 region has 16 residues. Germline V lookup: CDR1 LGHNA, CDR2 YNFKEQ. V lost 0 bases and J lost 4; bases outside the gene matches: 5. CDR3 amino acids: CASSQEGLAGSDTQYF. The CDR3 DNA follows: TGTGCCAGCAGCCAAGAGGGCCTAGCGGGGTCAGATACGCAGTATTTT.

The CDR3 region has the DNA TGCGCCAGCAGCCTCCAAGCCAGGGGGAGGACTGGGGCCAACGTCCTGACTTTC. Amino acid sequence: CASSLQARGRTGANVLTF. This chain links TRBV5-1 with TRBJ2-6; possible D gene TRBD1, 7 bases. V lost 4 bases, J lost 2 bases, and 19 bases lay in between. Per the germline V gene, CDR1 is SGHRS and CDR2 is YFSETQ. The CDR3 covers 18 residues.

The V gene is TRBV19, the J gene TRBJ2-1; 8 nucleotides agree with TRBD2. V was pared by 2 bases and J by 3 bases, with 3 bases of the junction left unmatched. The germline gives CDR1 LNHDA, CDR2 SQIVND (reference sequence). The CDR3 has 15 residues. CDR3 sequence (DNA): TGTGCCAGTAGTATATCCGGGGGGGGCTACAATGAGCAGTTCTTC. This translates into CASSISGGGYNEQFF.

The CDR3 nucleotides are TGTGCCTGGAGCCTCTACAGGGGGGCTAATGAAAAACTGTTTTTT. This gives the protein CAWSLYRGANEKLFF. The chain couples TRBV30 to TRBJ1-4; TRBD1 matches 8 bases. Germline V lookup: CDR1 GTSNPN, CDR2 SVGIG (reference sequence). This CDR3 is built from 15 residues. V shed 3 bases, J shed 3 bases, and the junction held 6 bases outside the gene matches.

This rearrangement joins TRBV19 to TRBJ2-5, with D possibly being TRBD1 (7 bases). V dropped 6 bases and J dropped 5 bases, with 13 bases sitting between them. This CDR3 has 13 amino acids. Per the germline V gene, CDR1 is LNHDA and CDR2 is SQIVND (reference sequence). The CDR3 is CASRGGQRETQYF. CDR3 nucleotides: TGTGCCAGTAGGGGGGGACAGAGGGAGACCCAGTACTTC.

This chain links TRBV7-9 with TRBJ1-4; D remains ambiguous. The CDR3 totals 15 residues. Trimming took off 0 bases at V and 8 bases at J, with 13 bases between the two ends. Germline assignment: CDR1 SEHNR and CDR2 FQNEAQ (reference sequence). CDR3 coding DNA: TGTGCCAGCAGCTTAGCGGCGAGGGTCGACGAAAAACTGTTTTTT. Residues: CASSLAARVDEKLFF.

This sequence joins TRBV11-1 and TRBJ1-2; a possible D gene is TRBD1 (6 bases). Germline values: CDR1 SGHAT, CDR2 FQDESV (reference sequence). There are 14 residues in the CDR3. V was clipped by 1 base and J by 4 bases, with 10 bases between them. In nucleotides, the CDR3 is TGTGCCAGCAGCTTAGTTGGACAGACCTATGGCTACACCTTC. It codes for CASSLVGQTYGYTF. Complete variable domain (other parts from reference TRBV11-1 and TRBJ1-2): EAEVAQSPRYKITEKSQAVAFWCDPISGHATLYWYRQILGQGPELLVQFQDESVVDDSQLPKDRFSAERLKGVDSTLKIQPAELGDSAMYLCASSLVGQTYGYTFGSGTRLTVV.

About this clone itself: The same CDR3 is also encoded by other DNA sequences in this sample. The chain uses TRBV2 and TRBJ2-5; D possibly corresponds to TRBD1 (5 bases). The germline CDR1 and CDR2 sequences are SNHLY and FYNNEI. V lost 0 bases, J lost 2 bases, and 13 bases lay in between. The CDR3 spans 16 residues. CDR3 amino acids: CASSEAGPDRQETQYF. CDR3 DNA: TGTGCCAGCAGTGAAGCAGGACCAGACAGACAAGAGACCCAGTACTTC.

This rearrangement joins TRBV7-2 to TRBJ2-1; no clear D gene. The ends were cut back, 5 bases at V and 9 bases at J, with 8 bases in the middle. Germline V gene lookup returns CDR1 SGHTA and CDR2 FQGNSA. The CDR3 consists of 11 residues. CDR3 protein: CASSPYGEQFF. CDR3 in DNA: TGTGCCAGCAGCCCGTACGGTGAGCAGTTCTTC.